A selection of T cell receptor beta chains follows, all from one sample in a study of cytomegalovirus exposure and HLA in healthy donors. TCRdb keeps only in-frame clones here, not all; method: immunoSEQ multiplex PCR. The sample shows more than 85,000 clones, more than 60% of them seen only once. Sequenced material: PBMCs. These receptors all come from a man younger than 45 in good health and CMV-seronegative. Each CDR3 is given with its conserved first and last residue. The D gene is left open where the match is weak. Expanded clones are given a class, and other clones once, few, many or no size at all.

>TRBD2|once|TRBJ2-1|TRBV6-6
CAGSTSGSSSEQFF
TGTGCCGGATCAACTAGCGGGAGTTCAAGTGAGCAGTTCTTC
>TRBD1|.|TRBJ2-7|TRBV5-1
CASSATGTVYEQYF
TGCGCCAGCAGCGCCACCGGGACAGTGTACGAGCAGTACTTC
>.|.|TRBJ2-1|TRBV29-1
CSVEGVSSYNEQFF
TGCAGCGTTGAGGGCGTGAGCTCCTACAATGAGCAGTTCTTC
>.|.|TRBJ1-1|TRBV5-1
CASSFLSNTEAFF
TGCGCCAGCAGCTTTCTCTCGAACACTGAAGCTTTCTTT
>.|.|TRBJ2-2|TRBV30
CAWSVLFGGDGTGELFF
TGTGCCTGGAGTGTACTTTTTGGAGGGGATGGGACCGGGGAGCTGTTTTTT
>.|.|TRBJ1-2|TRBV5-6
CASSLYRDYYGYTF
TGTGCCAGCAGCTTGTACAGGGATTACTATGGCTACACCTTC
>.|.|TRBJ2-6|TRBV19
CASAGQHSGANVLTF
TGTGCCAGCGCCGGACAGCACTCTGGGGCCAACGTCCTGACTTTC
>.|.|TRBJ1-1|TRBV29-1
CSVDGSARFEAFF
TGCAGCGTTGATGGGAGCGCTAGATTTGAAGCTTTCTTT
>.|once|TRBJ2-1|TRBV7-6
CASSLGLEANEQFF
TGTGCCAGCAGCTTAGGGTTAGAGGCGAATGAGCAGTTCTTC
>.|.|TRBJ2-5|TRBV7-9
CASRRSPSETQYF
TGTGCCAGCAGACGTAGCCCATCAGAGACCCAATACTTC
>TRBD1|.|TRBJ1-2|TRBV4-1
CASSQETGANYGYTF
TGCGCCAGCAGCCAAGAGACAGGGGCTAACTATGGCTACACCTTC
>TRBD2|once|TRBJ2-3|TRBV2
CASTTGLAADTQYF
TGTGCCAGCACCACGGGACTAGCCGCAGATACGCAGTATTTT
>TRBD1|.|TRBJ2-7|TRBV13
CASRVGQGVHEQYF
TGTGCCAGCAGAGTGGGACAGGGCGTCCACGAGCAGTACTTC
>.|.|TRBJ1-1|TRBV29-1
CSVVLPGIYTEAFF
TGCAGCGTTGTACTGCCGGGAATCTACACTGAAGCTTTCTTT
>.|.|TRBJ2-6|TRBV7-2
CASSLGPGSHGANVLTF
TGTGCCAGCAGCCTGGGGCCGGGTTCGCATGGGGCCAACGTCCTGACTTTC